Here is one TCR beta chain with its context. Its antigen is undetermined. This sample is part of a study of T cell responses to AZD1222 COVID-19 vaccine. General study results and limits: Spike-specific TCR repertoires showed rising breadth and depth after two AZD1222 doses.

Libraries were prepared by immunoSEQ multiplex PCR; TCRdb keeps only in-frame clonotypes and omits some of them. Of roughly 170,000 clones in the sample, around 88% were seen once. V lost 2 bases and J lost 2; bases outside the gene matches: 5. Germline V CDR1 and CDR2: SGHTA, FQGTGA. CDR3 size: 16 residues. This receptor was taken from an adult in good health. The gene calls are TRBV7-3 and TRBJ2-3; 9 nucleotides line up with TRBD1. Sequenced material: peripheral blood, taken on day 0 of AZD1222 vaccination. The CDR3, as DNA: TGTGCCAGCAGCTTATCCGGGACAGGGAACACAGATACGCAGTATTTT. This gives the protein CASSLSGTGNTDTQYF.